The 2 T cell receptor beta chains below all came from one sample that was sequenced in a study of Tregs in tolerant kidney transplant recipients. The repertoire was sequenced with immunoSEQ multiplex PCR; TCRdb's copy has only in-frame clones and lacks some. The profile covers 110,000 or so clones, with 85% to 95% appearing a single time and around 0.58% taken by the ten largest. Sample: CD4+ T cells from blood. These receptors originate from a human donor in good health.

This chain connects TRBV6-6 to TRBJ1-4, with D unresolved. The CDR3 spans 11 residues. Germline-derived CDR1 and CDR2 are MNHNY and SVGAGI (reference sequence). The V end lost 2 bases, the J end lost 7 bases, and 2 bases lay between the germline ends. The CDR3 loop is CASSYPEKLFF. The DNA of the CDR3 is TGTGCCAGCAGTTACCCTGAAAAACTGTTTTTT.

V is TRBV19 and J is TRBJ2-1; D not certain. This CDR3 comprises 15 residues. Germline CDR1 and CDR2: LNHDA and SQIVND (reference sequence). The ends were cut back, 2 bases at V and 3 bases at J, with 11 bases in the middle. In nucleotides, the CDR3 is TGTGCCAGTAGTATACGCCCGGATAACTACAATGAGCAGTTCTTC. Its protein is CASSIRPDNYNEQFF.